Listed below are T cell receptor beta chains from one sample, sequenced in a study of regulatory T cells in long-lasting Graves disease. In TCRdb, the multiplex PCR reads were re-called with MiXCR into one record per CDR3 protein. The top ten hold over 7.5% of the sample, which has roughly 500,000 distinct CDR3 sequences, approximately 13% seen once. The same data also went into a second study, on T cells in Graves' hyperthyroidism and ophthalmopathy.

This specimen consisted of peripheral blood mononuclear cells (PBMCs), obtained at new diagnosis, from a patient treated with antithyroid drugs. The receptors were sampled from a man aged 25 to 40 with Graves disease. Both conserved end residues are part of each CDR3. The D gene is left open where the match is weak. A row's size may be missing; if present it is once, few, many or a size class.

v_gene	j_gene	abundance	d_gene	CDR3aa	CDR3nt
TRBV29-1	TRBJ2-3	NA	NA	CSGASSGTDTQYF	TGCAGCGGGGCGTCTAGCGGCACAGATACGCAGTATTTT
TRBV27	TRBJ1-2	many	NA	CASSPTGTGLGYGYTF	TGTGCCAGCAGTCCGACCGGGACGGGTCTGGGCTATGGCTACACCTTC
TRBV7-2	TRBJ2-1	many	TRBD2	CASSFRVAGGQFF	TGTGCCAGCAGCTTTCGGGTGGCGGGAGGGCAGTTCTTC
TRBV19	TRBJ2-1	many	TRBD2	CASRAVTSGSYEQFF	TGTGCCAGTAGGGCAGTGACTAGCGGTTCCTATGAGCAGTTCTTC
TRBV30	TRBJ2-1	many	NA	CAWSPKGVGDDEQFF	TGTGCCTGGAGTCCTAAAGGGGTGGGGGACGATGAGCAGTTCTTC
TRBV20-1	TRBJ2-1	NA	NA	CSASLTDSTYNEQFF	TGCAGTGCTAGCCTCACCGATAGTACCTACAATGAGCAGTTCTTC
TRBV6-4	TRBJ2-3	NA	NA	CASSDSGGGSTDTQYF	TGTGCCAGCAGTGACTCAGGTGGAGGGAGCACAGATACGCAGTATTTT
TRBV5-1	TRBJ1-6	few	NA	CASSLVLGSNSPLHF	TGCGCCAGCAGCTTGGTACTCGGGTCGAATTCACCCCTCCACTTT
TRBV20-1	TRBJ1-2	few	TRBD1	CSAPQGQLGSYGYTF	TGCAGTGCTCCACAGGGACAGCTGGGTTCCTATGGCTACACCTTC
TRBV12-3/TRBV12-4	TRBJ2-5	many	TRBD2	CASSPPSGRGLKETQYF	TGTGCCAGCAGTCCTCCAAGCGGGAGGGGACTTAAGGAGACCCAGTACTTC
TRBV12-3/TRBV12-4	TRBJ2-3	many	NA	CASSFASPTDTQYF	TGTGCCAGCAGTTTTGCTAGCCCCACAGATACGCAGTATTTT
TRBV10-3	TRBJ1-5	NA	NA	CACGGLSENQPQHF	TGTGCCTGCGGGGGGCTTAGCGAAAATCAGCCCCAGCATTTT
TRBV11-2	TRBJ2-2	many	NA	CASSLVQAGTGELFF	TGTGCCAGCAGCTTAGTCCAGGCGGGAACCGGGGAGCTGTTTTTT
TRBV6-5	TRBJ2-7	many	TRBD1	CASSLQGAHEQYF	TGTGCCAGCAGTTTACAGGGGGCCCACGAGCAGTACTTC
TRBV6-1	TRBJ1-5	many	NA	CASSPGSGSNQPQHF	TGTGCCAGCAGTCCCGGCAGTGGGAGCAATCAGCCCCAGCATTTT
TRBV5-1	TRBJ2-7	NA	TRBD1	CASSLSRRDRIIHEQYF	TGCGCCAGCAGCTTATCCCGCCGGGACAGGATTATTCACGAGCAGTACTTC
TRBV25-1	TRBJ1-1	few	NA	CASSDPDRRTEAFF	TGTGCCAGCAGTGATCCCGACAGGAGGACTGAAGCTTTCTTT
TRBV7-9	TRBJ1-2	NA	TRBD1	CASSRDRGGNGYTF	TGTGCCAGCAGCCGAGACAGGGGCGGTAATGGCTACACCTTC
TRBV25-1	TRBJ2-4	NA	NA	CASSEYPENLAKNIQYF	TGTGCCAGCAGTGAATATCCCGAGAACCTAGCCAAAAACATTCAGTACTTC
TRBV24-1	TRBJ1-5	few	NA	CATSTGLSDQPQHF	TGTGCCACCAGCACAGGGTTGTCGGATCAGCCCCAGCATTTT
TRBV27	TRBJ2-5	few	NA	CASSSQTYGTQYF	TGTGCCAGCAGTTCCCAGACCTACGGGACCCAGTACTTC
TRBV6-1	TRBJ2-5	few	NA	CASSQYSSRGGTQYF	TGTGCCAGCAGTCAATACTCTTCCAGGGGGGGAACCCAGTACTTC
TRBV12-3/TRBV12-4	TRBJ2-1	many	NA	CAAGASYNEQFF	TGTGCCGCGGGGGCTTCCTACAATGAGCAGTTCTTC
TRBV7-9	TRBJ1-1	few	NA	CASSLVGRKRSDTEAFF	TGTGCCAGCAGCTTAGTGGGCCGGAAGCGGTCGGACACTGAAGCTTTCTTT
TRBV12-3/TRBV12-4	TRBJ1-5	many	TRBD1	CASSPTGTGQPQHF	TGTGCCAGCAGTCCGACAGGGACCGGTCAGCCCCAGCATTTT
TRBV5-1	TRBJ1-2	many	NA	CASSLAMNYTF	TGCGCCAGCAGCTTGGCGATGAACTACACCTTC
TRBV6-1	TRBJ2-6	many	NA	CASSEDSGANVLTF	TGTGCCAGCAGTGAGGATTCTGGGGCCAACGTCCTGACTTTC
TRBV11-2	TRBJ1-3	NA	NA	CASSPGGSTGNTIYF	TGTGCCAGCAGCCCTGGAGGCAGCACTGGAAACACCATATATTTT
TRBV6-1	TRBJ2-7	many	NA	CASTSGPGSHEQYF	TGTGCCAGCACCTCAGGGCCGGGATCCCACGAGCAGTACTTC
TRBV7-9	TRBJ1-4	many	NA	CASSLGLGREKLFF	TGTGCCAGCAGCTTAGGTTTGGGACGGGAAAAACTGTTTTTT
TRBV9	TRBJ2-1	few	TRBD2	CASSVFSGSLDEQFF	TGTGCCAGCAGCGTATTTAGCGGGAGCCTCGATGAGCAGTTCTTC
TRBV29-1	TRBJ1-1	many	NA	CSGNTGGIVDTEAFF	TGCAGCGGAAACACGGGGGGCATCGTCGACACTGAAGCTTTCTTT
TRBV28	TRBJ1-1	many	NA	CASSLRASEAFF	TGTGCCAGCAGTTTGCGTGCCTCTGAAGCTTTCTTT
TRBV20-1	TRBJ2-3	NA	NA	CSASEADRTDTQYF	TGCAGTGCTAGCGAAGCGGACCGCACAGATACGCAGTATTTT
TRBV7-9	TRBJ2-3	many	NA	CASSPWAPSPPDTQYF	TGTGCCAGCAGCCCCTGGGCCCCTTCGCCACCAGATACGCAGTATTTT
TRBV24-1	TRBJ2-7	NA	TRBD1	CATSAGTGEGLYEQYF	TGTGCCACCAGTGCTGGGACAGGGGAAGGTCTCTACGAGCAGTACTTC
TRBV14	TRBJ1-4	NA	NA	CASSQIGGTNEKLFF	TGTGCCAGCAGCCAAATCGGTGGGACTAATGAAAAACTGTTTTTT
TRBV24-1	TRBJ1-2	NA	NA	CATSGDTSYGYTF	TGTGCCACCAGTGGGGACACGTCCTATGGCTACACCTTC
TRBV7-9	TRBJ2-3	many	NA	CASSLGQVPTQYF	TGTGCCAGCAGCTTAGGGCAGGTCCCTACGCAGTATTTT
TRBV9	TRBJ1-5	NA	NA	CASSGEGGRSRGQPQHF	TGTGCCAGCAGCGGCGAGGGTGGGCGCTCGAGGGGTCAGCCCCAGCATTTT
TRBV6-5	TRBJ2-7	many	NA	CASSSVGAATYEQYF	TGTGCCAGCAGTTCTGTCGGAGCGGCCACCTACGAGCAGTACTTC
TRBV6-1	TRBJ1-4	many	NA	CASSEGVLGATNEKLFF	TGTGCCAGCAGTGAGGGGGTTCTCGGTGCAACTAATGAAAAACTGTTTTTT
TRBV24-1	TRBJ2-7	NA	NA	CATSDLHPRFYEQYF	TGTGCCACCAGTGATTTGCACCCCCGGTTCTACGAGCAGTACTTC
TRBV11-2	TRBJ2-5	many	NA	CASSFRVHQETQYF	TGTGCCAGCAGCTTCCGGGTCCACCAAGAGACCCAGTACTTC
TRBV3-1	TRBJ1-2	many	NA	CASSHGGGGYTF	TGTGCCAGCAGCCACGGGGGAGGTGGCTACACCTTC
TRBV7-2	TRBJ2-7	few	TRBD2	CASSTRLASFREQYF	TGTGCCAGCAGCACTAGACTAGCATCTTTTCGCGAGCAGTACTTC
TRBV9	TRBJ2-1	NA	TRBD1	CASSVGTGLGNEQFF	TGTGCCAGCAGCGTAGGGACAGGCCTGGGGAATGAGCAGTTCTTC
TRBV12-3/TRBV12-4	TRBJ2-1	many	TRBD1	CASSSVGQGPYNEQFF	TGTGCCAGCAGCTCCGTGGGACAGGGGCCATACAATGAGCAGTTCTTC
TRBV20-1	TRBJ1-1	NA	NA	CSAAQGTLNTEAFF	TGCAGTGCTGCACAGGGAACTCTGAACACTGAAGCTTTCTTT
TRBV28	TRBJ1-4	many	NA	CASRKGRGYNEKLFF	TGTGCCAGCAGGAAAGGGAGGGGTTATAATGAAAAACTGTTTTTT
TRBV2	TRBJ2-1	NA	TRBD2	CAALGGRAGNEQFF	TGTGCCGCCTTAGGAGGGAGGGCCGGAAATGAGCAGTTCTTC
TRBV6-5	TRBJ1-6	NA	NA	CASSYSRGEGYNSPLHF	TGTGCCAGCAGTTACTCGAGAGGGGAGGGCTATAATTCACCCCTCCACTTT